This T cell receptor beta chain emerged from a study of T cell responses to AZD1222 COVID-19 vaccine. General study results and limits: Repertoires were obtained solely post-peak T cell response. Regions left unmutated in variants are reportedly the target of nearly half of spike-specific TCRs. Clonal diversity was possibly underestimated, and the donors were mostly white British, with more females. Baseline antibody screening turned up just five to seven seropositive AZD1222 recipients.

V gave up 3 bases and J gave up 10 bases, with 13 bases separating them. The CDR3 has 14 residues. Germline V gives CDR1 SGHDN, CDR2 FVKESK. Using immunoSEQ multiplex PCR, the repertoire was profiled, and TCRdb retains in-frame clones only, with some absent. Altogether some 100,000 clones are present, 88% being singletons, with the ten largest covering 17%. In regard to this clone: Antigen unknown.

V and J are TRBV14 and TRBJ1-6; a weak D match, TRBD1 (5 bases). The sequence was obtained from an adult in good health. Sequencing used peripheral blood, obtained on day 0 of AZD1222 vaccination. DNA for the CDR3: TGTGCCAGCAGCCACCAGGGTTGGGAATCACCCCTCCACTTT. Translated: CASSHQGWESPLHF.